This paragraph covers one T cell receptor (beta chain) sequence. Trimming at V came to 3 bases and at J to 6 bases, leaving 8 bases not matched to a gene. This CDR3 is 15 amino acids long. Germline loops: CDR1 ENHRY, CDR2 SYGVKD. In the source study's methods: Reference gene primer amplification yielded estimated nucleated cell counts. Sequencing was performed with immunoSEQ multiplex PCR; in TCRdb, only in-frame clones are kept and a portion is missing. V, J and clone size reflect that table, while D and trimming were determined from the DNA. The sample holds about 260,000 clones, around nine tenths seen once. This sample is drawn from a study of blood T cell repertoires in COVID-19. Study-level information: The study drew acute and convalescent COVID-19 samples from the United States, Italy and Spain. PBMCs, B-cell-depleted T cells, or T cells were the source of the cDNA or gDNA that made up the material.

The specimen sequenced was peripheral blood. The clonotype originates from a man aged 40-49 years with active or convalescent COVID-19. The gene calls are TRBV10-3 and TRBJ2-1; 7 bases align to TRBD2. The CDR3 sequence: CAISDPGLRANEQFF. CDR3 DNA sequence: TGTGCCATCAGTGATCCGGGACTAAGGGCCAATGAGCAGTTCTTC.